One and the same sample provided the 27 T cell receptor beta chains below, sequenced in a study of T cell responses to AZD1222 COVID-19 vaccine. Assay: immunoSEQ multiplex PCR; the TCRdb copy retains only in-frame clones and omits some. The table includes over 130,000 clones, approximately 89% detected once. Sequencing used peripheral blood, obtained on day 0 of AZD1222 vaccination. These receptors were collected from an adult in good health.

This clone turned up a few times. For the CDR3, the DNA is TGTGCCAGCAGTTTCCACCGGGGGGAGCAGTACTTC. It encodes CASSFHRGEQYF. The gene calls are TRBV12-3 or TRBV12-4 and TRBJ2-7; TRBD2 might be the D (6 bases). Trimming left V 3 bases short and J 7 bases short, with 10 bases between. CDR3 length equals 12 residues.

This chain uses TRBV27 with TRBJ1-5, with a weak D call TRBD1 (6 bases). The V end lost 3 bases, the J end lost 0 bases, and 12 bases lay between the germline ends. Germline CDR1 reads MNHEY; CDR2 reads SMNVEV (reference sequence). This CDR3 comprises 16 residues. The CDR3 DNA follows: TGTGCCAGCAGTTTCTCGGGACAACATAGCAATCAGCCCCAGCATTTT. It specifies CASSFSGQHSNQPQHF.

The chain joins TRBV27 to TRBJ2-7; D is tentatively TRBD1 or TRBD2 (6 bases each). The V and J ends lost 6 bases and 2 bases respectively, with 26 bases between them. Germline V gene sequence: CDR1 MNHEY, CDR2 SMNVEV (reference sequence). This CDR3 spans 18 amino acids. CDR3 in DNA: TGTGCCAGCAGCCCCTCGCTCCCACAGGGCGGAGGGACCTACGAGCAGTACTTC. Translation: CASSPSLPQGGGTYEQYF.

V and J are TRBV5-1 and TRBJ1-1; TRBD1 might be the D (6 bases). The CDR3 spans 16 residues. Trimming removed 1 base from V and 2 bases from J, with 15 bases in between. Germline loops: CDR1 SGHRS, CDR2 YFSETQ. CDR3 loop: CASSLIPTGSNTEAFF. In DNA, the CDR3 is TGCGCCAGCAGCTTGATCCCAACAGGGTCTAACACTGAAGCTTTCTTT.

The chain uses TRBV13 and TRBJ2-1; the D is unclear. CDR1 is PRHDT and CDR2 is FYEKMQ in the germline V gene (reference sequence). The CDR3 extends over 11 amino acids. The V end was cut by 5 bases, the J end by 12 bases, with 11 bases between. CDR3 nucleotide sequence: TGTGCCAGCAGCCTCCGGTTTGGGCAGTTCTTC. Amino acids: CASSLRFGQFF.

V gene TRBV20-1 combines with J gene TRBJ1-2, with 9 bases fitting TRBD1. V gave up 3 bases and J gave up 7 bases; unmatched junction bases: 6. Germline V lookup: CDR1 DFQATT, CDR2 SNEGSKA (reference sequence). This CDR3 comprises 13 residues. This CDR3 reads CSASVGTGIGYTF. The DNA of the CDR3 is TGCAGTGCTAGTGTTGGGACAGGGATTGGCTACACCTTC.

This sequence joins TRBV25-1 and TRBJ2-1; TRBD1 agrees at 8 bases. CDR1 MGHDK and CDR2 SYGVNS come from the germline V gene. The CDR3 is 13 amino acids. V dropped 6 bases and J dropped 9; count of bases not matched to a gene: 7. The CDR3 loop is CASRAITGGEQFF. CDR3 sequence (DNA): TGTGCCAGCAGAGCGATTACAGGGGGTGAGCAGTTCTTC.

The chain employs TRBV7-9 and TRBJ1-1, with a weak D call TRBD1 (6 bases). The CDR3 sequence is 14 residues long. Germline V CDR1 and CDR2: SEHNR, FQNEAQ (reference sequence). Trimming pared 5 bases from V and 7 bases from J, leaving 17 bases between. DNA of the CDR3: TGTGCCAGCAGCGAAAACCGGGGGGCGGGTGAAGCTTTCTTT. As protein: CASSENRGAGEAFF.

CDR3 sequence reads: CASSPHYPGWGTDTQYF. The CDR3 region has the DNA TGTGCCAGCTCACCACATTACCCAGGGTGGGGCACAGATACGCAGTATTTT. V is TRBV18 and J is TRBJ2-3; the D gene is possibly TRBD1 (5 bases). V was shortened by 1 base and J by 1 base, with 15 bases between the two germline ends. The CDR3 is made up of 17 amino acids. Germline CDR1 is KGHSH and CDR2 is LQKENI.

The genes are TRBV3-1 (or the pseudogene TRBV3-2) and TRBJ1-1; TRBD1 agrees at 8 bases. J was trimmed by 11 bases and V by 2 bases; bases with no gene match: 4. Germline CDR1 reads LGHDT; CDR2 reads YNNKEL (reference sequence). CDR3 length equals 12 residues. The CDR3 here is CASSQRTGWAFF. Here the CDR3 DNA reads TGTGCCAGCAGCCAAAGGACAGGGTGGGCTTTCTTT.

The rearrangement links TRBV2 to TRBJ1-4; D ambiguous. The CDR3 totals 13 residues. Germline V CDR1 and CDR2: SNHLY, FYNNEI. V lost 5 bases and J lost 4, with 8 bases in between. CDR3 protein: CASSQDFNEKLFF. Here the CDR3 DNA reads TGTGCCAGCAGTCAGGACTTTAATGAAAAACTGTTTTTT.

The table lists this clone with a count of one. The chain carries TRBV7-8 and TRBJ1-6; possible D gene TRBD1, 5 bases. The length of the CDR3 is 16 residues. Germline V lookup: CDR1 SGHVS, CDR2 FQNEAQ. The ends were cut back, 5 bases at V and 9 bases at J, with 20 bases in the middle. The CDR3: CASSRLGRETVSPLHF. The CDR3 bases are TGTGCCAGCAGCCGCCTTGGACGGGAGACAGTTTCACCCCTCCACTTT.

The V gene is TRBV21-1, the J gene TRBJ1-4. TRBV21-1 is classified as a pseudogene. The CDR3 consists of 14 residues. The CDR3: CASGLLAANEKLFF. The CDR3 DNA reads TGTGCCAGCGGGCTCCTAGCAGCTAATGAAAAACTGTTTTTT.

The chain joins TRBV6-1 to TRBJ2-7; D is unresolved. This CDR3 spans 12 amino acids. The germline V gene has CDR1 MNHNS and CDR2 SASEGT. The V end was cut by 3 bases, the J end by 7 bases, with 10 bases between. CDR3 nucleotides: TGTGCCAGCAGTGATCCTCTCAGGGAGCAGTACTTC. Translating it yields CASSDPLREQYF.

CDR3 in amino acids: CATSRAGVSTDTQYF. The CDR3 DNA is TGTGCCACCAGCAGAGCGGGGGTGAGCACAGATACGCAGTATTTT. The chain employs TRBV15 and TRBJ2-3; TRBD2 is a possible D gene (6 bases). The germline gives CDR1 LNHNV, CDR2 YYDKDF (reference sequence). The CDR3 has 15 amino acids. V lost 1 base and J 0 bases, leaving 8 bases between the germline ends. Variable domain in full (rest from reference TRBV15 and TRBJ2-3): DAMVIQNPRYQVTQFGKPVTLSCSQTLNHNVMYWYQQKSSQAPKLLFHYYDKDFNNEADTPDNFQSRRPNTSFCFLDIRSPGLGDTAMYLCATSRAGVSTDTQYFGPGTRLTVL.

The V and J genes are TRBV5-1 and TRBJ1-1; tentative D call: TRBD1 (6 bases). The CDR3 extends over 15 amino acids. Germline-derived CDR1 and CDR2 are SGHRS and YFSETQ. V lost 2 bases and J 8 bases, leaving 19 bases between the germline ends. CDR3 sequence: CASSLRDTGRSEAFF. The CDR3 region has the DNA TGCGCCAGCAGCTTACGGGACACCGGGCGATCCGAAGCTTTCTTT.

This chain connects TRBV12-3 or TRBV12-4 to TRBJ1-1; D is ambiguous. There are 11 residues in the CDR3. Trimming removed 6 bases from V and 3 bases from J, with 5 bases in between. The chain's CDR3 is CASSRDTEAFF. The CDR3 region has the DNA TGTGCCAGCAGCCGGGACACTGAAGCTTTCTTT.

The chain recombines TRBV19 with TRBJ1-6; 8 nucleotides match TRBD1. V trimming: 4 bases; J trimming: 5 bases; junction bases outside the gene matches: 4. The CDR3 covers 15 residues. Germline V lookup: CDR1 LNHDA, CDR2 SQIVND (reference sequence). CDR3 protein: CASSKWTGNNSPLHF. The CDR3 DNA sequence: TGTGCCAGTAGTAAGTGGACAGGGAATAATTCACCCCTCCACTTT.

Here the CDR3 reads CASNTGISNQPQHF. The CDR3 DNA reads TGTGCCAGTAATACAGGAATTAGCAATCAGCCCCAGCATTTT. The J gene is TRBJ1-5, the V gene TRBV19, with D possibly matching TRBD1 (5 bases). CDR1 is LNHDA, CDR2 SQIVND, per germline (reference sequence). V was pared by 7 bases and J by 0 bases, with 10 bases between. The CDR3 runs to 14 residues.

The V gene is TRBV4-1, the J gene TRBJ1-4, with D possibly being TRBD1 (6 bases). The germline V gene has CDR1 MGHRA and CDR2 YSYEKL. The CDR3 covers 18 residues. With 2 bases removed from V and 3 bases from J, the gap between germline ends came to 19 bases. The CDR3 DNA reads TGCGCCAGCAGCCAAAGTTTTACTGGGGGGGCGGCTAATGAAAAACTGTTTTTT. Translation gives CASSQSFTGGAANEKLFF.

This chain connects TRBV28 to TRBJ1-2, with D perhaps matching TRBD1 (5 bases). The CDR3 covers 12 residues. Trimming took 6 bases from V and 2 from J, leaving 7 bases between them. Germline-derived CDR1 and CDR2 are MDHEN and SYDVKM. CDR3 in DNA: TGTGCCAGCAGGGGGCGAAACTATGGCTACACCTTC. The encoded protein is CASRGRNYGYTF.

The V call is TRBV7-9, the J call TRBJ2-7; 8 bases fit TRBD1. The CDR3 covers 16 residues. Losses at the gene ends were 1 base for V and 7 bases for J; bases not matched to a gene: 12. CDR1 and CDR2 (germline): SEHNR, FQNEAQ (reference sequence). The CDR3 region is CASSLDPGTGLGEQYF. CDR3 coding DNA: TGTGCCAGCAGCTTAGATCCCGGGACAGGCCTCGGGGAGCAGTACTTC.

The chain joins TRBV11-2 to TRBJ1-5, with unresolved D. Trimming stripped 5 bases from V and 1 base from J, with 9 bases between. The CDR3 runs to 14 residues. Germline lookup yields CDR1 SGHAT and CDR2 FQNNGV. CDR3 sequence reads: CASSLSQSNQPQHF. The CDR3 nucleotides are TGTGCCAGCAGCCTAAGCCAGAGCAATCAGCCCCAGCATTTT.

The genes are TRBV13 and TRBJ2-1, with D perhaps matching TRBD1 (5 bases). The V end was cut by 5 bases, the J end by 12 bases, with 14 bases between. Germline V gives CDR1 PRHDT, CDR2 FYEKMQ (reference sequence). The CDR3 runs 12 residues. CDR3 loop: CASSPSGKGQFF. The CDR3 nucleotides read TGTGCCAGCAGCCCATCAGGGAAGGGGCAGTTCTTC. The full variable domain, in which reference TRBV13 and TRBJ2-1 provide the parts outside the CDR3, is AAGVIQSPRHLIKEKRETATLKCYPIPRHDTVYWYQQGPGQDPQFLISFYEKMQSDKGSIPDRFSAQQFSDYHSELNMSSLELGDSALYFCASSPSGKGQFFGPGTRLTVL.

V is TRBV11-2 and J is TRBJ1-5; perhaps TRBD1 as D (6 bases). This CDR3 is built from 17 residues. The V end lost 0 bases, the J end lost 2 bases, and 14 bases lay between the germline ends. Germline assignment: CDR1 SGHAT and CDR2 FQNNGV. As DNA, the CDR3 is TGTGCCAGCAGCTTAGATGGGGGGCGCCGGGGCAATCAGCCCCAGCATTTT. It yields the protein CASSLDGGRRGNQPQHF.

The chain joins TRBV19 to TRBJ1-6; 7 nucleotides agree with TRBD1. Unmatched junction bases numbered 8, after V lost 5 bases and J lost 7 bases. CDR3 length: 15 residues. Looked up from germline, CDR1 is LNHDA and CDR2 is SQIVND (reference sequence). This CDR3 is CASSSATGRNSPLHF. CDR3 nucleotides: TGTGCCAGTAGTTCAGCGACAGGGAGGAATTCACCCCTCCACTTT.

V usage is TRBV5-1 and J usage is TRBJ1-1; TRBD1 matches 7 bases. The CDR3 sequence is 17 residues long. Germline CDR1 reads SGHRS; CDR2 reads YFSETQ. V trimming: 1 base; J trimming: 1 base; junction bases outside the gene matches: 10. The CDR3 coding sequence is TGCGCCAGCAGCTTGTTAGGAAGGGGGCGAGGGAACACTGAAGCTTTCTTT. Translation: CASSLLGRGRGNTEAFF. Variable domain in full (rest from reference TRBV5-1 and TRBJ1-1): KAGVTQTPRYLIKTRGQQVTLSCSPISGHRSVSWYQQTPGQGLQFLFEYFSETQRNKGNFPGRFSGRQFSNSRSEMNVSTLELGDSALYLCASSLLGRGRGNTEAFFGQGTRLTVV.